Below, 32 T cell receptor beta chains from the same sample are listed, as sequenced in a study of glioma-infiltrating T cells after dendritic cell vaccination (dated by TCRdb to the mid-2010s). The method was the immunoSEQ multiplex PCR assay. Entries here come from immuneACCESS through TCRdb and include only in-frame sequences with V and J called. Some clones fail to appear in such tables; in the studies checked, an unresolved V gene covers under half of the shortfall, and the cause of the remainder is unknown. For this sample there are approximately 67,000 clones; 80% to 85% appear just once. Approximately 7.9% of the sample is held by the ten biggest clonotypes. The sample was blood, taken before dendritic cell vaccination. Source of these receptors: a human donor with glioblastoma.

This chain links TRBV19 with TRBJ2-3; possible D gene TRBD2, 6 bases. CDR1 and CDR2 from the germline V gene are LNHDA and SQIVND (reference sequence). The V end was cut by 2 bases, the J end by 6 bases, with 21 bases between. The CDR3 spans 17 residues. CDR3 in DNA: TGTGCCAGTAGTATATCACCCGCGGGGACCCATGAGGATACGCAGTATTTT. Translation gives CASSISPAGTHEDTQYF.

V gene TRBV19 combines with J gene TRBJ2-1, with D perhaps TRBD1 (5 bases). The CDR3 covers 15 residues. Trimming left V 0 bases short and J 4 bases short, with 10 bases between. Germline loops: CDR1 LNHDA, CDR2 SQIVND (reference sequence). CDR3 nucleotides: TGTGCCAGTAGTATAGACAGGGAATCTTACAATGAGCAGTTCTTC. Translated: CASSIDRESYNEQFF.

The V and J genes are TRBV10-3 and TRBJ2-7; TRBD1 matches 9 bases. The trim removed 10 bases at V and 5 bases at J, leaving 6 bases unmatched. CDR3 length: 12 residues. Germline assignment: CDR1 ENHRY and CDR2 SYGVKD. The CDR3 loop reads CATGQGDNEQYF. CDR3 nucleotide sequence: TGTGCCACGGGACAGGGTGACAACGAGCAGTACTTC.

CDR3 DNA: TGTGCCAGCAGCCAAGCTCGGACCGGGGAGCTGTTTTTT. It translates to CASSQARTGELFF. This sequence joins TRBV4-2 and TRBJ2-2; no firm D call. The CDR3 length is 13 residues. The V gene's germline CDR1 is LGHNA and CDR2 YNFKEQ. Trimming pared 1 base from V and 5 bases from J, leaving 5 bases between.

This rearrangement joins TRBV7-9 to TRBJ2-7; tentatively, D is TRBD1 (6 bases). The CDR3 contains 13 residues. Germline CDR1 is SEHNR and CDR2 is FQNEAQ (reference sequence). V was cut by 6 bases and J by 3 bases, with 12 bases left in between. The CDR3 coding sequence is TGTGCCAGCAGTTCAACAGGGTTCTACGAGCAGTACTTC. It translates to CASSSTGFYEQYF.

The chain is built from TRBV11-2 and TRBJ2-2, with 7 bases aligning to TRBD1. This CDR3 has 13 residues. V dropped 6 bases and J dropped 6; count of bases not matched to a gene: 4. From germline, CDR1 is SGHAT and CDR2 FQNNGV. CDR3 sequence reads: CASRLQGSGELFF. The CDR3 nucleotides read TGTGCCAGCAGACTACAGGGGTCCGGGGAGCTGTTTTTT.

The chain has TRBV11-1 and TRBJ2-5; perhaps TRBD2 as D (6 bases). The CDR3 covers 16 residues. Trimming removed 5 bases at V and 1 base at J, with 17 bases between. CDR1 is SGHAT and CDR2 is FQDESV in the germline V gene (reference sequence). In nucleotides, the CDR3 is TGTGCCAGCAGCGCCGGGACTGCCGCACGCCAAGAGACCCAGTACTTC. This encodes CASSAGTAARQETQYF.

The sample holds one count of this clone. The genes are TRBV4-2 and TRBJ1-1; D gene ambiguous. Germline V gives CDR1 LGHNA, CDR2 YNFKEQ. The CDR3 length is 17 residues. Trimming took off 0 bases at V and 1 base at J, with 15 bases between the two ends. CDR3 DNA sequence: TGTGCCAGCAGCCAAGAAACGGCAACTAAAGCGAACACTGAAGCTTTCTTT. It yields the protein CASSQETATKANTEAFF.

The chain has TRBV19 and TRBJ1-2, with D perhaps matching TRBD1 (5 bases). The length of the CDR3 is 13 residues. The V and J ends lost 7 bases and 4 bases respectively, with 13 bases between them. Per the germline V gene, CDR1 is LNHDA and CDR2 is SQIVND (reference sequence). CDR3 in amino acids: CASTPTASYGYTF. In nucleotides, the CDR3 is TGTGCCAGTACCCCGACAGCTTCCTATGGCTACACCTTC. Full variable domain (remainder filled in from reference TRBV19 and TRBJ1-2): DGGITQSPKYLFRKEGQNVTLSCEQNLNHDAMYWYRQDPGQGLRLIYYSQIVNDFQKGDIAEGYSVSREKKESFPLTVTSAQKNPTAFYLCASTPTASYGYTFGSGTRLTVV.

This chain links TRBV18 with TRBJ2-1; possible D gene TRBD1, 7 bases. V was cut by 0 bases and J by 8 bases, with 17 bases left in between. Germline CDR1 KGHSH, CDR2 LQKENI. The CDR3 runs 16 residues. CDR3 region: CASSPPRQGGFDEQFF. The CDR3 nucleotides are TGTGCCAGCTCACCACCGAGACAGGGAGGTTTTGATGAGCAGTTCTTC.

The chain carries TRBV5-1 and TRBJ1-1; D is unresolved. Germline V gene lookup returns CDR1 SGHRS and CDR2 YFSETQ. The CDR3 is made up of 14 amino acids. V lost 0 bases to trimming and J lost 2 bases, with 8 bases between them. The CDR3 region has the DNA TGCGCCAGCAGCTTGGGACCGACTAACACTGAAGCTTTCTTT. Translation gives CASSLGPTNTEAFF.

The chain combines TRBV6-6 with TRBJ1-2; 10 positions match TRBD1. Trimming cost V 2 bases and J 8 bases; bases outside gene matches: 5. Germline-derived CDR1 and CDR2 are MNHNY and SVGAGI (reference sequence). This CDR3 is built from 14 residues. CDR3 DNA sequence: TGTGCCAGCAGTTACGGGACAGGGGCGGGAGGCTACACCTTC. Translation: CASSYGTGAGGYTF.

The CDR3 loop is CASSASGGGSYNEQFF. DNA for the CDR3: TGTGCCAGCAGTGCCTCGGGGGGTGGCTCCTACAATGAGCAGTTCTTC. The rearrangement uses TRBV6-4 and TRBJ2-1; 7 positions agree with TRBD2. CDR3 length equals 16 residues. CDR1 is MRHNA, CDR2 SNTAGT, per germline. V gave up 4 bases and J gave up 0 bases; unmatched junction bases: 6.

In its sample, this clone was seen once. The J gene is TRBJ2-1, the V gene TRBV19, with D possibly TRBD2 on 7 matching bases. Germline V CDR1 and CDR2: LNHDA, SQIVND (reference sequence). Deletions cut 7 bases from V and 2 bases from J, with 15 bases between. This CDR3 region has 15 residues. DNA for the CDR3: TGTGCCAGTAACCTTGGGGGGGCGGCCTACAATGAGCAGTTCTTC. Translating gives CASNLGGAAYNEQFF.

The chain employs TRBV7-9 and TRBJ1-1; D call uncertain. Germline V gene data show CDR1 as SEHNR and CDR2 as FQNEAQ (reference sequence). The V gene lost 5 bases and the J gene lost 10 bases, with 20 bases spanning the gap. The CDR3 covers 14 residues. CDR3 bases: TGTGCCAGCAGCCCAGCCTTTTATGAGGGTGGAGCTTTCTTT. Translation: CASSPAFYEGGAFF.

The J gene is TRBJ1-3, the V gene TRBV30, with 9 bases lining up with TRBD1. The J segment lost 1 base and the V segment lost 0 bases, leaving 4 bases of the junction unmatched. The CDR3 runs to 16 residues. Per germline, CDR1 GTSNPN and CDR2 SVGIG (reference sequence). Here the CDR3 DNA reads TGTGCCTGGAGTGTACGGACAGGGGAATCTGGAAACACCATATATTTT. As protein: CAWSVRTGESGNTIYF. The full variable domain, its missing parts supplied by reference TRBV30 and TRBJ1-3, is SQTIHQWPATLVQPVGSPLSLECTVEGTSNPNLYWYRQAAGRGLQLLFYSVGIGQISSEVPQNLSASRPQDRQFILSSKKLLLSDSGFYLCAWSVRTGESGNTIYFGEGSWLTVV.

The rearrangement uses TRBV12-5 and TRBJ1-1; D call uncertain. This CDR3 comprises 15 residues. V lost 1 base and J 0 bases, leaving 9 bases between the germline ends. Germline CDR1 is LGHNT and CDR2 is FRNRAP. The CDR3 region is CASGLGRNMNTEAFF. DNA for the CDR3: TGTGCTAGTGGTTTGGGGCGGAACATGAACACTGAAGCTTTCTTT.

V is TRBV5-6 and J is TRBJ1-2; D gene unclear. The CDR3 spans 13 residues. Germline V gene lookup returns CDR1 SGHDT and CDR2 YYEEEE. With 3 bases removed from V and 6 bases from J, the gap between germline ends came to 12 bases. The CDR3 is CASSSPPGDGYTF. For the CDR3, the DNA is TGTGCCAGCAGCTCACCCCCGGGTGATGGCTACACCTTC.

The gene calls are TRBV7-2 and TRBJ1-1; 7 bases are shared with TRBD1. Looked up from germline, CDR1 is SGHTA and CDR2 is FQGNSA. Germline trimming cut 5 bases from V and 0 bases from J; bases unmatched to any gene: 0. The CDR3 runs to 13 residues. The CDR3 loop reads CASSGQVNTEAFF. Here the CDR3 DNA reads TGTGCCAGCAGCGGACAGGTGAACACTGAAGCTTTCTTT.

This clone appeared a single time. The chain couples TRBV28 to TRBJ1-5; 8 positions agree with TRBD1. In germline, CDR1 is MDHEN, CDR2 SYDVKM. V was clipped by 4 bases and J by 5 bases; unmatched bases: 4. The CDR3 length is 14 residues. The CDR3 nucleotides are TGTGCCAGCAGTTCGATACAGGGGGATCAGCCCCAGCATTTT. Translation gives CASSSIQGDQPQHF.

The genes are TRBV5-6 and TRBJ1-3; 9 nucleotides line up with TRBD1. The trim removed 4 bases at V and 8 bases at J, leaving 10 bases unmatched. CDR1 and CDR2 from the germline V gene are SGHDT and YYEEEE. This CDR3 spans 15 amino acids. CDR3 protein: CASSIRGTGPHTIYF. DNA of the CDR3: TGTGCCAGCAGCATACGAGGGACAGGGCCCCACACCATATATTTT.

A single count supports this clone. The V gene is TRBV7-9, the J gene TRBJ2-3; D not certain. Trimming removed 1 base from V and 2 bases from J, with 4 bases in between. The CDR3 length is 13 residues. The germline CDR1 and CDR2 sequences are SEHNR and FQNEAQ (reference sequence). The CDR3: CASSLDTTDTQYF. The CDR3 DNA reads TGTGCCAGCAGCTTAGACACCACAGATACGCAGTATTTT.

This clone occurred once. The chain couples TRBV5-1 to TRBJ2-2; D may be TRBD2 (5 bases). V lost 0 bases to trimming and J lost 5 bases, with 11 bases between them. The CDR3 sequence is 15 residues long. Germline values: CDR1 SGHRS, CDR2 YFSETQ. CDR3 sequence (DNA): TGCGCCAGCAGCTTGGTAGCGACTGATACCGGGGAGCTGTTTTTT. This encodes CASSLVATDTGELFF.

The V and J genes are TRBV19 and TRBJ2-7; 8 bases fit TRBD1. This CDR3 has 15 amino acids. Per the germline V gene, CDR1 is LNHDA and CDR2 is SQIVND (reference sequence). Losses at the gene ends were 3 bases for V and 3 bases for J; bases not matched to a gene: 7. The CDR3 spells CASSMVPGGSYEQYF. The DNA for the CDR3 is TGTGCCAGTAGTATGGTCCCAGGGGGCAGCTACGAGCAGTACTTC.

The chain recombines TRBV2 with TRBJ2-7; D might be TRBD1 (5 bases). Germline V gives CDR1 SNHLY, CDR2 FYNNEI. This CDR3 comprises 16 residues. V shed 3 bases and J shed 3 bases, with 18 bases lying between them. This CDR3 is CASSDLGDRRYYEQYF. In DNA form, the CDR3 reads TGTGCCAGCAGTGATTTGGGTGACAGAAGGTACTACGAGCAGTACTTC.

In DNA form, the CDR3 reads TGTGCCAGTAGTACCAGCTGGGGACTAGCGGCCTACAATGAGCAGTTCTTC. As protein: CASSTSWGLAAYNEQFF. This rearrangement joins TRBV19 to TRBJ2-1, with TRBD2 matching over 11 bases. CDR1 and CDR2 (germline): LNHDA, SQIVND (reference sequence). The CDR3 runs to 17 residues. With V trimmed by 4 bases and J by 2 bases, 7 bases remained unmatched.

The CDR3 spells CASSLAGETDTQYF. In DNA form, the CDR3 reads TGTGCCAGCAGCTTAGCTGGGGAGACGGATACGCAGTATTTT. The chain combines TRBV7-6 with TRBJ2-3, with D maybe TRBD2 (5 bases). The V gene lost 0 bases and the J gene lost 6 bases, with 10 bases spanning the gap. Germline lookup yields CDR1 SGHVS and CDR2 FNYEAQ. The CDR3 runs to 14 residues.

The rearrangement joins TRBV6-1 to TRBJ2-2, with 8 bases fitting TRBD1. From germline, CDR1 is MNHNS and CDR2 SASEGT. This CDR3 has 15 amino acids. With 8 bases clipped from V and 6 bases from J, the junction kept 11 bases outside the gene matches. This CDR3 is CASGTGPGGAGELFF. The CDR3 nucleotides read TGTGCCAGCGGGACAGGCCCCGGTGGGGCCGGGGAGCTGTTTTTT.

CDR3 residues: CASSPLGLYEQYF. The CDR3 nucleotides read TGTGCCAGCAGCCCTTTGGGACTTTACGAGCAGTACTTC. The chain links TRBV5-6 to TRBJ2-7, with D possibly matching TRBD2 (6 bases). CDR3 length: 13 residues. Looked up from germline, CDR1 is SGHDT and CDR2 is YYEEEE. V gave up 4 bases and J gave up 4 bases, with 12 bases separating them.

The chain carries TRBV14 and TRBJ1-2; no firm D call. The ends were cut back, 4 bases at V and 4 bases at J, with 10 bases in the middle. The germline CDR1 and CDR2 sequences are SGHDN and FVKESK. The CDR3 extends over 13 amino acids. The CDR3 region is CASSPASFYGYTF. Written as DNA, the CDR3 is TGTGCCAGCAGCCCTGCTAGTTTCTATGGCTACACCTTC.

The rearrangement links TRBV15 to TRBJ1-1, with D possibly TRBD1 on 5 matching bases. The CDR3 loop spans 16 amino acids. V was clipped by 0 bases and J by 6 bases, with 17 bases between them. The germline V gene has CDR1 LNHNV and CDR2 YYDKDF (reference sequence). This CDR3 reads CATSRDRSGWGAEAFF. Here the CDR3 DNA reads TGTGCCACCAGCAGAGATCGATCAGGGTGGGGGGCTGAAGCTTTCTTT.

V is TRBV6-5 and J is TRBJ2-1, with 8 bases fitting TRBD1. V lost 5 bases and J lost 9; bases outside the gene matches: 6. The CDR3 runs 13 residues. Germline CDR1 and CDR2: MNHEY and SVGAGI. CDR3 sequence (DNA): TGTGCCAGCAGTCGGGGGACAGGCAGTGAGCAGTTCTTC. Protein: CASSRGTGSEQFF.